Below are 25 T cell receptor beta chains sequenced from a single sample in a study of blood T cell repertoires in COVID-19 (dated by TCRdb to the early 2020s). Libraries were built with the immunoSEQ multiplex PCR assay. TCRdb mirrors the immuneACCESS table, restricted to in-frame sequences. Some clones are absent from its copies; in checked studies, under half trace to an unresolved V gene, and the reason for the others is unknown. The sample table holds 250,000 to 350,000 clones, of which approximately 84% were seen once. About 9.4% of the sample comes from the top ten. Specimen: PBMCs or T cells enriched from blood (not recorded which). The receptors were gathered from a woman between 18 and 30 years old who had recovered from COVID-19.

The V call is TRBV5-1, the J call TRBJ1-5; the D gene is possibly TRBD1 (5 bases). The CDR3 extends over 13 amino acids. Germline CDR1 and CDR2: SGHRS and YFSETQ. The V end lost 2 bases, the J end lost 5 bases, and 8 bases lay between the germline ends. The chain's CDR3 is CASSFGGDQPQHF. The CDR3 nucleotides are TGCGCCAGCAGCTTCGGGGGGGATCAGCCCCAGCATTTT.

The chain combines TRBV30 with TRBJ1-6, with D perhaps TRBD1 (6 bases). Trimming took 2 bases from V and 10 from J, leaving 12 bases between them. Germline values: CDR1 GTSNPN, CDR2 SVGIG (reference sequence). CDR3 length: 13 residues. The DNA for the CDR3 is TGTGCCTGGAGTCTCCCCAGGGGCTCACCCCTCCACTTT. Amino acid sequence: CAWSLPRGSPLHF.

The CDR3 protein is CASSLQGSGNTIYF. In nucleotides, the CDR3 is TGTGCCAGCAGCTTACAGGGCTCTGGAAACACCATATATTTT. The chain employs TRBV7-2 and TRBJ1-3; maybe TRBD1 (5 bases). The CDR3 sequence is 14 residues long. The V gene lost 2 bases and the J gene lost 0 bases, with 5 bases spanning the gap. Germline assignment: CDR1 SGHTA and CDR2 FQGNSA.

The rearrangement links TRBV3-1 (or the pseudogene TRBV3-2) to TRBJ1-1, with a tentative D call TRBD1 (6 bases). Trimming cost V 4 bases and J 1 base, with 10 bases left between them. The CDR3 sequence is 14 residues long. CDR1 and CDR2 from the germline V gene are LGHDT and YNNKEL (reference sequence). The CDR3 coding sequence is TGTGCCAGCAGCCCCCGGGACAAGAACACTGAAGCTTTCTTT. Translating gives CASSPRDKNTEAFF.

In DNA, the CDR3 is TGTGCCAGCAGCCGGGACATTTTCTCCTACGAGCAGTACTTC. Residues: CASSRDIFSYEQYF. V gene TRBV9 combines with J gene TRBJ2-7, with D perhaps matching TRBD1 (6 bases). CDR3 length: 14 residues. Trimming took off 4 bases at V and 0 bases at J, with 11 bases between the two ends. Germline V gene lookup returns CDR1 SGDLS and CDR2 YYNGEE. Variable domain in full (rest from reference TRBV9 and TRBJ2-7): DSGVTQTPKHLITATGQRVTLRCSPRSGDLSVYWYQQSLDQGLQFLIQYYNGEERAKGNILERFSAQQFPDLHSELNLSSLELGDSALYFCASSRDIFSYEQYFGPGTRLTVT.

The genes are TRBV10-3 and TRBJ1-3; TRBD1 might be the D (6 bases). Germline loops: CDR1 ENHRY, CDR2 SYGVKD. This CDR3 spans 16 amino acids. Between the trimmed V and J ends, which lost 0 bases and 4 bases, there was a span of 13 bases. The CDR3 nucleotides are TGTGCCATCAGTGAGTCGATCGGGACATCGGGAAACACCATATATTTT. Its translation is CAISESIGTSGNTIYF.

V usage is TRBV30 and J usage is TRBJ1-1, with D possibly TRBD1 on 5 matching bases. V was cut by 2 bases and J by 5 bases, with 12 bases left in between. Germline assignment: CDR1 GTSNPN and CDR2 SVGIG (reference sequence). This CDR3 spans 13 amino acids. The CDR3 nucleotides read TGTGCCTGGAGTTCTGGGGCGGGGACTGAAGCTTTCTTT. This translates into CAWSSGAGTEAFF.

The chain employs TRBV10-2 and TRBJ2-7; D possibly corresponds to TRBD2 (7 bases). V lost 4 bases and J lost 3, with 19 bases in between. This CDR3 has 16 residues. In germline, CDR1 is WSHSY, CDR2 SAAADI. The CDR3, as DNA: TGCGCCAGCAGTGTCTGGGGGGGGCAATTTGACTACGAGCAGTACTTC. Translation: CASSVWGGQFDYEQYF.

This clone is a singleton in its sample. This chain uses TRBV7-9 with TRBJ1-1; D is undetermined. CDR1 is SEHNR and CDR2 is FQNEAQ in the germline V gene (reference sequence). The ends were cut back, 5 bases at V and 8 bases at J, with 3 bases in the middle. This CDR3 contains 9 residues. The CDR3 DNA reads as TGTGCCAGCAGCCCAGAAGCTTTCTTT. Protein sequence: CASSPEAFF.

CDR3 sequence (DNA): TGTGCCAGCAGCGTAGGGGGGACAGGGTTACATGAGCAGTTCTTC. Residues: CASSVGGTGLHEQFF. The rearrangement links TRBV9 to TRBJ2-1, with 9 bases matching TRBD1. The V and J ends lost 0 bases and 8 bases, in that order; junction bases with no gene match: 6. CDR3 size: 15 residues. In germline, CDR1 is SGDLS, CDR2 YYNGEE.

V usage is TRBV15 and J usage is TRBJ1-2; perhaps TRBD1 as D (5 bases). V was cut by 1 base and J by 8 bases, with 14 bases left in between. Per the germline V gene, CDR1 is LNHNV and CDR2 is YYDKDF (reference sequence). The CDR3 sequence is 14 residues long. Written as DNA, the CDR3 is TGTGCCACCAGCAGAGGTACGGGGGAGGAAGGCTACACCTTC. It encodes CATSRGTGEEGYTF.

This chain connects TRBV5-1 to TRBJ2-2, with D tentatively TRBD1 (6 bases). CDR1 and CDR2 from the germline V gene are SGHRS and YFSETQ. The CDR3 contains 15 residues. V was pared by 0 bases and J by 4 bases, with 10 bases between. In DNA form, the CDR3 reads TGCGCCAGCAGCTTGGAACCAGGGGCCACCGGGGAGCTGTTTTTT. It codes for CASSLEPGATGELFF.

This rearrangement joins TRBV27 to TRBJ1-1; D call uncertain. The CDR3 sequence is 13 residues long. With 6 bases removed from V and 3 bases from J, the gap between germline ends came to 11 bases. Germline assignment: CDR1 MNHEY and CDR2 SMNVEV (reference sequence). CDR3 residues: CASRLGRDTEAFF. In nucleotides, the CDR3 is TGTGCCAGCAGACTTGGCCGGGACACTGAAGCTTTCTTT.

The chain combines TRBV2 with TRBJ2-1; tentative D call: TRBD2 (7 bases). Germline V CDR1 and CDR2: SNHLY, FYNNEI. V lost 6 bases, J lost 0 bases, and 12 bases lay in between. The CDR3 is 15 residues long. The CDR3 DNA sequence: TGTGCCAGCAGCGAGGGGGGGAGCTCCTACAATGAGCAGTTCTTC. Translation: CASSEGGSSYNEQFF.

The J gene is TRBJ2-7, the V gene TRBV5-1; unclear D gene. This CDR3 comprises 11 residues. Trimming stripped 4 bases from V and 3 bases from J, with 5 bases between. Looked up from germline, CDR1 is SGHRS and CDR2 is YFSETQ. Here the CDR3 DNA reads TGCGCCAGCAGCCAAAACTACGAGCAGTACTTC. This encodes CASSQNYEQYF.

The rearrangement links TRBV18 to TRBJ2-7, with 7 bases fitting TRBD2. Trimming cost V 6 bases and J 0 bases; bases outside gene matches: 8. The CDR3 is made up of 15 amino acids. Germline V CDR1 and CDR2: KGHSH, LQKENI. The CDR3 DNA is TGTGCCAGCTCCCCTCGGAGCGGGGTCTCCTACGAGCAGTACTTC. As protein: CASSPRSGVSYEQYF.

This chain joins TRBV10-2 and TRBJ2-7, with 9 bases fitting TRBD1. In germline, CDR1 is WSHSY, CDR2 SAAADI. After removal of 6 bases from V and 0 bases from J, the junction contained 3 bases not matched to a gene. The CDR3 totals 14 residues. CDR3 sequence: CASRRDRVSYEQYF. CDR3 in DNA: TGCGCCAGCAGGCGGGACAGGGTCTCCTACGAGCAGTACTTC.

This chain links TRBV9 with TRBJ2-1; 12 nucleotides agree with TRBD2. There are 16 residues in the CDR3. The germline V gene has CDR1 SGDLS and CDR2 YYNGEE. V lost 0 bases to trimming and J lost 7 bases; unmatched junction nucleotides: 5. The chain's CDR3 is CASSVAGLAGPNEQFF. In nucleotides, the CDR3 is TGTGCCAGCAGCGTAGCCGGACTAGCGGGACCAAATGAGCAGTTCTTC.

V usage is TRBV30 and J usage is TRBJ2-2, with D maybe TRBD2 (5 bases). Trimming removed 3 bases from V and 0 bases from J, with 5 bases in between. This CDR3 has 13 amino acids. Germline CDR1 and CDR2: GTSNPN and SVGIG (reference sequence). In nucleotides, the CDR3 is TGTGCCTGGAGCGGGACGAACACCGGGGAGCTGTTTTTT. As protein: CAWSGTNTGELFF. The variable domain in full, with the rest retrieved from reference TRBV30 and TRBJ2-2, is SQTIHQWPATLVQPVGSPLSLECTVEGTSNPNLYWYRQAAGRGLQLLFYSVGIGQISSEVPQNLSASRPQDRQFILSSKKLLLSDSGFYLCAWSGTNTGELFFGEGSRLTVL.

The rearrangement uses TRBV3-1 (or the pseudogene TRBV3-2) and TRBJ1-2; TRBD1 is a possible D gene (5 bases). The CDR3 runs to 13 residues. V lost 1 base, J lost 10 bases, and 13 bases lay in between. Germline CDR1 and CDR2: LGHDT and YNNKEL (reference sequence). Here the CDR3 DNA reads TGTGCCAGCAGCCAAGGGCAGGGCACCTCCTACACCTTC. This translates into CASSQGQGTSYTF.

The chain is built from TRBV6-1 and TRBJ1-2; 7 nucleotides match TRBD1. The germline CDR1 and CDR2 sequences are MNHNS and SASEGT. The CDR3 is 13 amino acids. With V trimmed by 1 base and J by 11 bases, 7 bases remained unmatched. The CDR3 nucleotides read TGTGCCAGCAGTGAAGTAAATAGACAGGGATACACCTTC. Translated: CASSEVNRQGYTF.

V is TRBV3-1 (or the pseudogene TRBV3-2) and J is TRBJ2-3; D possibly corresponds to TRBD2 (5 bases). This CDR3 has 13 residues. V was trimmed by 6 bases and J by 5 bases, leaving 12 bases between them. Germline CDR1 LGHDT, CDR2 YNNKEL (reference sequence). The CDR3 spells CASRSTGVDTQYF. The DNA for the CDR3 is TGTGCCAGCAGGTCTACCGGGGTAGATACGCAGTATTTT.

The V call is TRBV27, the J call TRBJ2-1; 7 nucleotides line up with TRBD2. This CDR3 is 16 amino acids long. J lost 3 bases, V lost 6 bases, and 11 bases had no gene match. Germline V gene lookup returns CDR1 MNHEY and CDR2 SMNVEV (reference sequence). CDR3 sequence: CASSLQSGTLYNEQFF. CDR3 bases: TGTGCCAGCAGCCTACAAAGCGGGACCCTCTACAATGAGCAGTTCTTC.

The sample holds a few counts of this clone. V is TRBV5-4 and J is TRBJ1-2; 9 bases line up with TRBD1. CDR3 size: 13 residues. With 4 bases clipped from V and 8 bases from J, the junction kept 6 bases outside the gene matches. Germline CDR1 reads SGHNT; CDR2 reads YYREEE (reference sequence). Here the CDR3 reads CASSGWTGDGYTF. For the CDR3, the DNA is TGTGCCAGCAGCGGTTGGACAGGGGACGGCTACACCTTC.

The CDR3, as DNA: TGCGCCAGCAGCCTCGGGGGGCAAACTGGAAACACCATATATTTT. Translated: CASSLGGQTGNTIYF. V is TRBV4-1 and J is TRBJ1-3; possible D gene TRBD1, 6 bases. Germline CDR1 and CDR2: MGHRA and YSYEKL. V was cut by 4 bases and J by 2 bases, with 12 bases left in between. The CDR3 loop spans 15 amino acids.